The rows below give T cell receptor beta chains drawn from one sample of a study of OX40 agonist ivuxolimab in advanced cancers. Sequenced by immunoSEQ multiplex PCR; TCRdb stores in-frame clones only, minus some. The sample includes 30,000 to 45,000 clones, around 82% of them seen just once. Sequenced material: CD4+ or CD8+ T cells sorted from blood, taken in a trial of the OX40 agonist ivuxolimab. These receptors were collected from an adult with an advanced solid tumor such as melanoma, head and neck, liver or kidney cancer. Each CDR3 is given with its conserved first and last residue. The order of the fields is clone size, CDR3 length, V gene, D gene, J gene, CDR3 DNA, CDR3 protein. A D gene is named only where the DNA matches it firmly. A clone size is listed for some rows: how often the clone was seen (once, few, many), or a class if it is expanded.

-,17,TRBV28,TRBD1,TRBJ2-4,TGTGCCAGCAGTTCCATGGACAGGGCACTAGCCAAAAACATTCAGTACTTC,CASSSMDRALAKNIQYF
-,15,TRBV28,-,TRBJ1-2,TGTGCCAGCAGTTTAGGACAGAGGCCCAACTATGGCTACACCTTC,CASSLGQRPNYGYTF
-,16,TRBV9,-,TRBJ2-7,TGTGCCAGCAGCGTAGAGGCAGGGATGGGATCCTACGAGCAGTACTTC,CASSVEAGMGSYEQYF
-,13,TRBV7-9,-,TRBJ1-1,TGTGCCAGCAGCTTCCCGGGGAGGACTGAAGCTTTCTTT,CASSFPGRTEAFF
-,12,TRBV5-5,-,TRBJ2-7,TGTGCCAGCAGCTTCGGCTCCCACGAGCAGTACTTC,CASSFGSHEQYF
-,17,TRBV27,TRBD2,TRBJ2-7,TGTGCCAGCAGTTTGTCTATCCCCGGGACTAGGGCCCACGAGCAGTACTTC,CASSLSIPGTRAHEQYF
medium-sized,15,TRBV7-6,-,TRBJ2-6,TGTGCCAGCAGCCCAATTTTCTCTGGGGCCAACGTCCTGACTTTC,CASSPIFSGANVLTF
-,15,TRBV5-6,-,TRBJ1-2,TGTGCCAGCAGCCTCGTGGGGAGGTTCGATTATGGCTACACCTTC,CASSLVGRFDYGYTF
-,11,TRBV28,-,TRBJ2-7,TGTGCCAGCAGTGTCGATTACGAGCAGTACTTC,CASSVDYEQYF
-,15,TRBV6-1,-,TRBJ1-2,TGTGCCAGCAGTGAAAGAAGTACAGGGTCGATTGGCTACACCTTC,CASSERSTGSIGYTF
few,15,TRBV7-8,TRBD1,TRBJ2-7,TGTGCCAGCAGCTTAGGGGACAGGCCCTCCTACGAGCAGTACTTC,CASSLGDRPSYEQYF
-,16,TRBV7-6,TRBD2,TRBJ2-7,TGTGCCAGCAGCTTAGCAGCGGGATCTAGCTCCTACGAGCAGTACTTC,CASSLAAGSSSYEQYF
-,12,TRBV9,-,TRBJ2-7,TGTGCCAGCAGCAGAGACAGCTACGAGCAGTACTTC,CASSRDSYEQYF
-,13,TRBV7-8,-,TRBJ2-1,TGTGCCAGCAGCCACAGGGAAGCCAATGAGCAGTTCTTC,CASSHREANEQFF
-,13,TRBV19,-,TRBJ1-6,TGTGCCAGTAGTGCCGGCCAGGGTTCACCCCTCCACTTT,CASSAGQGSPLHF
-,16,TRBV4-1,TRBD2,TRBJ2-7,TGCGCCAGCAGCCAAAACTTAGCGGGATCGTCCTACGAGCAGTACTTC,CASSQNLAGSSYEQYF
-,15,TRBV4-3,-,TRBJ1-1,TGCGCCAGCAGCCTAGGGGACACCGGAACCACTGAAGCTTTCTTT,CASSLGDTGTTEAFF
-,11,TRBV29-1,-,TRBJ1-1,TGCAGCGTTGTCAGGGCCCCTGAAGCTTTCTTT,CSVVRAPEAFF
few,15,TRBV4-3,-,TRBJ1-4,TGCGCCAGCAGCGGGACAATTGAAGCTGGTGAAAAACTGTTTTTT,CASSGTIEAGEKLFF
-,15,TRBV28,-,TRBJ2-3,TGTGCCAGCAGTTTAGTATCTAGCCACACAGATACGCAGTATTTT,CASSLVSSHTDTQYF
few,14,TRBV4-3,TRBD1,TRBJ1-3,TGCGCCAGCAGCTCCGGGACAGGACGAAACACCATATATTTT,CASSSGTGRNTIYF
-,18,TRBV28,-,TRBJ1-1,TGTGCCAGCAGTCGCTCCGGGGTGTTAGCCGTCGGCTCCACTGAAGCTTTCTTT,CASSRSGVLAVGSTEAFF
once,15,TRBV9,TRBD2,TRBJ2-7,TGTGCCAGCAGCGTAGGTCCTAGCGGCTCCTACGAGCAGTACTTC,CASSVGPSGSYEQYF
-,13,TRBV2,-,TRBJ1-1,TGTGCCAGCAGTGAGTTGTTTAACACTGAAGCTTTCTTT,CASSELFNTEAFF
-,16,TRBV27,TRBD2,TRBJ2-1,TGTGCCAGCAGTTTATCGAAAAGCGGGAGTAGAAGTGAGCAGTTCTTC,CASSLSKSGSRSEQFF
-,11,TRBV28,-,TRBJ2-7,TGTGCCAGCAGTTTAATCCGGGATTTGTACTTC,CASSLIRDLYF
-,15,TRBV19,TRBD2,TRBJ2-7,TGTGCCAGTAGTATGACTAGCGGGAGGTTAGTCGAGCAGTACTTC,CASSMTSGRLVEQYF
-,17,TRBV4-3,-,TRBJ1-1,TGCGCCAGCAGCCAAGATTTTGGCAGCCCCATGAACACTGAAGCTTTCTTT,CASSQDFGSPMNTEAFF
-,17,TRBV27,TRBD2,TRBJ2-2,TGTGCCAGCAGTAACGGACTAGCGGGCCTAACCACCGGGGAGCTGTTTTTT,CASSNGLAGLTTGELFF
-,17,TRBV4-2,-,TRBJ2-5,TGTGCCAGCAGCCAAGGGATTGGGGGCCTATTCCAAGAGACCCAGTACTTC,CASSQGIGGLFQETQYF
-,15,TRBV6-6,-,TRBJ2-3,TGTGCCAGCAGTTACTCCTACAGTTCAACAGATACGCAGTATTTT,CASSYSYSSTDTQYF
-,15,TRBV6-5,TRBD1,TRBJ2-7,TGTGCCAGCAGTTTCGGACAGGGGCGGGCGTACGAGCAGTACTTC,CASSFGQGRAYEQYF
-,17,TRBV7-9,TRBD1,TRBJ2-1,TGTGCCAGCAGCTCTACCCGACAGGGGACCTCCTACAATGAGCAGTTCTTC,CASSSTRQGTSYNEQFF
-,15,TRBV7-9,TRBD1,TRBJ2-4,TGTGCCAGCAGCAAAGACAGGGAAGGGGGAAACATTCAGTACTTC,CASSKDREGGNIQYF
-,17,TRBV6-1,TRBD2,TRBJ2-5,TGTGCCAGCAGTGTAACCCGACTAGCGGGGGAGGGAGAGCCCCAGTACTTC,CASSVTRLAGEGEPQYF
-,14,TRBV27,-,TRBJ2-5,TGTGCCAGCAGCCCCGCGAGGGGCGGCGAGACCCAGTACTTC,CASSPARGGETQYF
-,16,TRBV6-6,-,TRBJ1-1,TGTGCCAGCAGCCCGGACCTGGGTATGCGAAACACTGAAGCTTTCTTT,CASSPDLGMRNTEAFF
few,11,TRBV30,-,TRBJ2-1,TGTGCCTGGAGTGAAAACAATGAGCAGTTCTTC,CAWSENNEQFF
-,14,TRBV2,TRBD1,TRBJ2-7,TGTGCCAGCAGTCCAGGGGGCTTATCCTACGAGCAGTACTTC,CASSPGGLSYEQYF
-,15,TRBV6-6,TRBD1,TRBJ1-1,TGTGCCAGCAGTTTCGAGGGGGCAGGGAACACTGAAGCTTTCTTT,CASSFEGAGNTEAFF
-,15,TRBV9,-,TRBJ2-3,TGTGCCAGCAGCGTAGCTGGGGCCCTAAGGGATACGCAGTATTTT,CASSVAGALRDTQYF
-,15,TRBV2,TRBD2,TRBJ2-1,TGTGCCAGCAGTCGAACTAGCGGGAGTTACAATGAGCAGTTCTTC,CASSRTSGSYNEQFF
-,12,TRBV30,-,TRBJ2-7,TGTGCCTGGAGGGACACCACCTACGAGCAGTACTTC,CAWRDTTYEQYF
-,16,TRBV7-8,-,TRBJ1-1,TGTGCCAGCAGCACGGAGGGGGGTACTAGAAACACTGAAGCTTTCTTT,CASSTEGGTRNTEAFF
large,13,TRBV7-6,-,TRBJ2-7,TGTGCCAGCAGCTACGGTAGCCATTACGAGCAGTACTTC,CASSYGSHYEQYF
-,15,TRBV5-6,TRBD2,TRBJ2-3,TGTGCCAGCAGCTCATCGGGACTAGCAGCAGATACGCAGTATTTT,CASSSSGLAADTQYF
-,12,TRBV6-6,-,TRBJ2-7,TGTGCCAGCAGTAAAGGAGGGGGCGAGCAGTACTTC,CASSKGGGEQYF
-,16,TRBV30,TRBD1,TRBJ1-1,TGTGCCTGGAGTCCACTCTCGGACAGGGGGAACACTGAAGCTTTCTTT,CAWSPLSDRGNTEAFF
once,17,TRBV5-6,TRBD1,TRBJ1-1,TGTGCCAGCAGAAATAACTTGGCGAGGGGGCCGAACACTGAAGCTTTCTTT,CASRNNLARGPNTEAFF
-,15,TRBV10-3,-,TRBJ2-3,TGTGCCATCAGTGAGTCGTATGGTGGCACAGATACGCAGTATTTT,CAISESYGGTDTQYF
-,16,TRBV4-1,-,TRBJ2-5,TGCGCCAGCAGCTCCGACGCGGGCCGTTTCGGGGAGACCCAGTACTTC,CASSSDAGRFGETQYF
-,11,TRBV2,-,TRBJ2-7,TGTGCCAGCGGCCCGGTCTACGAGCAGTACTTC,CASGPVYEQYF
once,16,TRBV2,TRBD2,TRBJ2-1,TGTGCCAGCAGTGAAGTAGCTAGCGGGTCCGTCAATGAGCAGTTCTTC,CASSEVASGSVNEQFF
many,15,TRBV7-2,-,TRBJ2-2,TGTGCCAGCAGCCCCTGGGACGGGAACACCGGGGAGCTGTTTTTT,CASSPWDGNTGELFF
-,13,TRBV2,-,TRBJ2-7,TGTGCCAGCAGTGTGGGGTTCTCCTACGAGCAGTACTTC,CASSVGFSYEQYF
-,11,TRBV20-1,-,TRBJ2-7,TGCAGTGCTATCAGGGGCTACGAGCAGTACTTC,CSAIRGYEQYF
few,16,TRBV28,-,TRBJ1-5,TGTGCCAGCAAGGCCAGGGTCCCTTATAGCAATCAGCCCCAGCATTTT,CASKARVPYSNQPQHF
-,15,TRBV4-3,-,TRBJ1-1,TGCGCCAGCAGCCAAGCGCAGACAATATTATCTGAAGCTTTCTTT,CASSQAQTILSEAFF